The present TCR beta chain was sequenced within a study of neurological immune-mediated disorders. This clonotype occurred many times. Time point: longitudinal time-point 3. The making of cDNA relied on 5'RACE with 10-nucleotide random UMIs. TCRdb itself ran the 5' RACE reads through MiXCR, one entry per CDR3 protein. The sample carries tens of thousands of distinct CDR3 sequences, 7.5% to 9.5% recorded once. Input material: PBMCs. The origin of this receptor is a woman aged 40-49 years in good health.

In DNA form, the CDR3 reads TGTGCCAGCAGCTTGGTACAGGGACCCTACGAGCAGTACTTC. It encodes CASSLVQGPYEQYF. The genes are TRBV5-5 and TRBJ2-7, with a tentative D call TRBD1 (6 bases). Trimming left V 0 bases short and J 2 bases short, with 9 bases between. CDR3 length: 14 amino acids. Per germline, CDR1 SGHKS and CDR2 YYEKEE (reference sequence).